This entry concerns a single T cell receptor (beta chain). The data originate from a study of blood T cell repertoires in COVID-19. For the study at large: PBMCs, B-cell-depleted T cells, or T cells were the source of the cDNA or gDNA that made up the material.

In the original processing: Estimates of nucleated cell counts were drawn from the amplification of reference gene primers. Data came from immunoSEQ multiplex PCR; TCRdb stores just in-frame clones and leaves some out. That table gives V, J and clone size, and the DNA gave D and trimming. Of 200,000 to 250,000 clones in the sample, around 90% were seen once. The CDR3 loop spans 14 amino acids. CDR1 and CDR2 (germline): SGHDN, FVKESK. Between the trimmed V and J ends, which lost 0 bases and 5 bases, there was a span of 10 bases. Each participant's cohort was designated according to participant-reported clinical history. The study recruited exposed participants who had met a COVID-19 case within 2 weeks before entry.

This clonotype was obtained from a man under 40 who had been exposed to COVID-19. The rearrangement joins TRBV14 to TRBJ2-5; no clear D. The sequencing input was PBMCs or T cells enriched from blood (not recorded which). This chain's CDR3 is CASSQDFMEETQYF. As DNA, the CDR3 is TGTGCCAGCAGCCAAGACTTTATGGAGGAGACCCAGTACTTC.